These 2 T cell receptor beta chains share one sample of origin, sequenced in a study of control samples from healthy donors and cancer patients. The protocol was immunoSEQ multiplex PCR, while the TCRdb copy is restricted to in-frame clones and leaves out a portion. The sample lists 95,000 to 120,000 clones, approximately 82% occurring once. What was sequenced was blood. Every receptor here comes from a man aged 18 to 29 in good health.

The chain employs TRBV3-1 (or the pseudogene TRBV3-2) and TRBJ1-2; no definite D call. CDR1 LGHDT and CDR2 YNNKEL come from the germline V gene (reference sequence). CDR3 length equals 15 residues. V was trimmed by 0 bases and J by 8 bases, leaving 16 bases between them. The CDR3 is CASSQEVTSLNGYTF. The CDR3 DNA sequence: TGTGCCAGCAGCCAAGAGGTGACAAGTCTAAACGGCTACACCTTC.

The DNA of the CDR3 is TGCGCCAGCAGCACCGGGGCCTCCTACGAGCAGTACTTC. It is translated as CASSTGASYEQYF. The chain is built from TRBV5-1 and TRBJ2-7; perhaps D is TRBD1 or TRBD2 (5 bases each). Per the germline V gene, CDR1 is SGHRS and CDR2 is YFSETQ. The CDR3 runs to 13 residues. The V end was cut by 4 bases, the J end by 0 bases, with 8 bases between.